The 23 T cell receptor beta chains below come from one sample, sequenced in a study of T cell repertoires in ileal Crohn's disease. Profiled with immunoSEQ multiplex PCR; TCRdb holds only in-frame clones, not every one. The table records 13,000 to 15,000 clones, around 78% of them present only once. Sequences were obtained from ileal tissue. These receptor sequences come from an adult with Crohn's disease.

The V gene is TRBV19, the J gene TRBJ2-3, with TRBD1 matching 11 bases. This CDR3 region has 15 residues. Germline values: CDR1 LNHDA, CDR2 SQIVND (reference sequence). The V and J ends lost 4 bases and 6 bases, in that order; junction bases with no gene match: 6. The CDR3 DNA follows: TGTGCCAGTAGTACTACCGGGACAGGGGGGGATACGCAGTATTTT. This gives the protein CASSTTGTGGDTQYF.

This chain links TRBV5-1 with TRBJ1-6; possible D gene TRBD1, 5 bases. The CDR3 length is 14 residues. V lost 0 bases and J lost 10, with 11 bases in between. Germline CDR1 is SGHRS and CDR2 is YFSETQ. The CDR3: CASSLGGANSPLHF. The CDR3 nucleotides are TGCGCCAGCAGCTTGGGGGGCGCGAACTCACCCCTCCACTTT.

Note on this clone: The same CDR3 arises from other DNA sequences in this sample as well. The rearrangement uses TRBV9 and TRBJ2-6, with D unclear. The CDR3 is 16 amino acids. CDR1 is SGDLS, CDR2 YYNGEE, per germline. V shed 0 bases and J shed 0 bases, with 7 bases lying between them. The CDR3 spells CASSVASGSGANVLTF. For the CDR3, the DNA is TGTGCCAGCAGCGTAGCGTCGGGCTCTGGGGCCAACGTCCTGACTTTC.

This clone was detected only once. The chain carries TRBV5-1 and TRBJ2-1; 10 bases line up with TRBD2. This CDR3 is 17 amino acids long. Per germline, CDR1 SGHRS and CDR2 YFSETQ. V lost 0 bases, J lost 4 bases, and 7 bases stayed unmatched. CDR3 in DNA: TGCGCCAGCAGCTTGGCTGGGTCTAGCGGGAGTTACAATGAGCAGTTCTTC. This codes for CASSLAGSSGSYNEQFF. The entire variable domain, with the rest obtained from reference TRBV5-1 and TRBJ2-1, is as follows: KAGVTQTPRYLIKTRGQQVTLSCSPISGHRSVSWYQQTPGQGLQFLFEYFSETQRNKGNFPGRFSGRQFSNSRSEMNVSTLELGDSALYLCASSLAGSSGSYNEQFFGPGTRLTVL.

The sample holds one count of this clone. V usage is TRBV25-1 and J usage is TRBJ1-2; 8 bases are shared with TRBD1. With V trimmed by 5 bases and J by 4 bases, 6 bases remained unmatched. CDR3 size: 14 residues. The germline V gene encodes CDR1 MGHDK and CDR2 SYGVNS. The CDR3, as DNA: TGTGCCAGCAGTCGGTCCGGGACAGGCTATGGCTACACCTTC. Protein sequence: CASSRSGTGYGYTF.

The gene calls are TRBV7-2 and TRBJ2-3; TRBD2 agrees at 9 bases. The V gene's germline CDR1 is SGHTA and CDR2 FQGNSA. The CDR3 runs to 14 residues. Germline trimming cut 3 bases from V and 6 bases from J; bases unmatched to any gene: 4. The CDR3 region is CASSLGLAADTQYF. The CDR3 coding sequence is TGTGCCAGCAGCTTGGGACTAGCAGCGGATACGCAGTATTTT. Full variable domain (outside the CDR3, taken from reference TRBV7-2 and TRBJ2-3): GAGVSQSPSNKVTEKGKDVELRCDPISGHTALYWYRQSLGQGLEFLIYFQGNSAPDKSGLPSDRFSAERTGGSVSTLTIQRTQQEDSAVYLCASSLGLAADTQYFGPGTRLTVL.

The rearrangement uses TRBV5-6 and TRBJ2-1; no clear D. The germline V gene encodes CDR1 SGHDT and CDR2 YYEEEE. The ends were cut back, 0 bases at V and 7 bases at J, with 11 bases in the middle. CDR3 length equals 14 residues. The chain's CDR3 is CASSLDSSSNEQFF. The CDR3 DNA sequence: TGTGCCAGCAGCTTGGACAGTTCGAGTAATGAGCAGTTCTTC.

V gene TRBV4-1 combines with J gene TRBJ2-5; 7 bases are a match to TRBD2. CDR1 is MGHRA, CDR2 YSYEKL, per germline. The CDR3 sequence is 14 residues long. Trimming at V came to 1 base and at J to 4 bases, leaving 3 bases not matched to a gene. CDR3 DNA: TGCGCCAGCAGCCAAGGGACTAGGTTAGAGACCCAGTACTTC. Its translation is CASSQGTRLETQYF.

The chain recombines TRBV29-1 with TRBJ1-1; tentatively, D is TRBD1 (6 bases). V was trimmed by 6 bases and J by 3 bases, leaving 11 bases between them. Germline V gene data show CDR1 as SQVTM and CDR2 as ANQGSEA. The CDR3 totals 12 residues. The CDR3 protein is CSVRQVHTEAFF. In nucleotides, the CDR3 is TGCAGCGTCCGACAGGTCCACACTGAAGCTTTCTTT.

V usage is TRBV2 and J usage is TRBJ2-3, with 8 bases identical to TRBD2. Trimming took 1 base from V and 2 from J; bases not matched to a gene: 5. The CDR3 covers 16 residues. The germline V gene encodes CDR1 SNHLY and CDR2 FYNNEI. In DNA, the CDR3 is TGTGCCAGCAGTGAAGTAGGCGGGGGGCTCACAGATACGCAGTATTTT. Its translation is CASSEVGGGLTDTQYF. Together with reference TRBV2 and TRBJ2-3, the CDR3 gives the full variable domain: EPEVTQTPSHQVTQMGQEVILRCVPISNHLYFYWYRQILGQKVEFLVSFYNNEISEKSEIFDDQFSVERPDGSNFTLKIRSTKLEDSAMYFCASSEVGGGLTDTQYFGPGTRLTVL.

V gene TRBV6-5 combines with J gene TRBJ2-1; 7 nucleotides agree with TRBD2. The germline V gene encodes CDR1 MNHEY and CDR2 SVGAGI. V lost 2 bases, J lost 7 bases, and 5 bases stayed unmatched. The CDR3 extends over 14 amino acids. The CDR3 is CASSYGRGRNEQFF. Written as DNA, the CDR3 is TGTGCCAGCAGTTACGGGCGGGGGAGGAATGAGCAGTTCTTC.

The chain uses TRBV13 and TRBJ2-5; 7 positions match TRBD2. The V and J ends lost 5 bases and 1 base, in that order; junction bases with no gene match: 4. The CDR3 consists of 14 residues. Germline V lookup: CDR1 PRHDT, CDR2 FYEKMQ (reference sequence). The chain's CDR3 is CASSPLAFQETQYF. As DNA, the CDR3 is TGTGCCAGCAGCCCACTAGCGTTCCAAGAGACCCAGTACTTC.

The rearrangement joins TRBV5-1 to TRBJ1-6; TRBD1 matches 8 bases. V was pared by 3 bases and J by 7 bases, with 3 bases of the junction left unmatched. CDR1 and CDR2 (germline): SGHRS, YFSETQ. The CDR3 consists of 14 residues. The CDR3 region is CASSWTGINSPLHF. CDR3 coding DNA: TGCGCCAGCAGCTGGACAGGGATCAATTCACCCCTCCACTTT. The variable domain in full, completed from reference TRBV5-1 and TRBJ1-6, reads KAGVTQTPRYLIKTRGQQVTLSCSPISGHRSVSWYQQTPGQGLQFLFEYFSETQRNKGNFPGRFSGRQFSNSRSEMNVSTLELGDSALYLCASSWTGINSPLHFGNGTRLTVT.

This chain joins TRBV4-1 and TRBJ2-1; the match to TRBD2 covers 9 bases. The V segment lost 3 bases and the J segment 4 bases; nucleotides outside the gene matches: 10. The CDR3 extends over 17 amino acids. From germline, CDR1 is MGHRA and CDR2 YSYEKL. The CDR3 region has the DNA TGCGCCAGCAGCCAGGGAAACCTAGCGGGAAGGTACAATGAGCAGTTCTTC. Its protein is CASSQGNLAGRYNEQFF.

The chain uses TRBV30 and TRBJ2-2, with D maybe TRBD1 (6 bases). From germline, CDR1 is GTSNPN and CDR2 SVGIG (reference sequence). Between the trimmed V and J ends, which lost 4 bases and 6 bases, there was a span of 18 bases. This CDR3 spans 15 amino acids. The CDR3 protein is CAWNPIGGYAGELFF. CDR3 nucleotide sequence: TGTGCCTGGAACCCGATAGGGGGTTACGCCGGGGAGCTGTTTTTT.

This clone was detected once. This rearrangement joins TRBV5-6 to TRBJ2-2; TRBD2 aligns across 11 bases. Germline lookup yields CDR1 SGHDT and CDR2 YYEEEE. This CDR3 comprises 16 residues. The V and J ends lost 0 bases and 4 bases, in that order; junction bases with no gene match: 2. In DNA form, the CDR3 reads TGTGCCAGCAGCTTGGCGGGACTAGCGGTCACCGGGGAGCTGTTTTTT. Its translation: CASSLAGLAVTGELFF.

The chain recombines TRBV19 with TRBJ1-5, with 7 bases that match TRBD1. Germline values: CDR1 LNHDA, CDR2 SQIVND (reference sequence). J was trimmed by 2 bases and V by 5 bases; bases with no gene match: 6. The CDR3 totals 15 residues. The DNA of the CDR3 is TGTGCCAGTAGTGCCAGGGGGTATGGCAATCAGCCCCAGCATTTT. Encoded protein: CASSARGYGNQPQHF.

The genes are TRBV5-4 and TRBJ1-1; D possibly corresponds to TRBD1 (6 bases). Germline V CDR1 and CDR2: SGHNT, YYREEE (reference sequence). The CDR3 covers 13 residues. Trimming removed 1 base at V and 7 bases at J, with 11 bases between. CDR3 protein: CASSLPWDIEAFF. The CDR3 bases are TGTGCCAGCAGCTTGCCCTGGGACATTGAAGCTTTCTTT.

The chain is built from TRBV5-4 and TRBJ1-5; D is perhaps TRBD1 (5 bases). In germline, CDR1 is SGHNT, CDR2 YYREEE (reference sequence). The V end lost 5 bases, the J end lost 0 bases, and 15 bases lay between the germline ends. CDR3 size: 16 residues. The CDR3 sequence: CASRGVFRYSNQPQHF. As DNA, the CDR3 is TGTGCCAGCAGAGGGGTTTTTCGTTATAGCAATCAGCCCCAGCATTTT. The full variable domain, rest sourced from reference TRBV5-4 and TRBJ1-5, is ETGVTQSPTHLIKTRGQQVTLRCSSQSGHNTVSWYQQALGQGPQFIFQYYREEENGRGNFPPRFSGLQFPNYSSELNVNALELDDSALYLCASRGVFRYSNQPQHFGDGTRLSIL.

This CDR3 reads CSVEEVREGVLGDTQYF. The CDR3 coding sequence is TGCAGCGTCGAGGAGGTGCGGGAGGGCGTTTTAGGAGATACGCAGTATTTT. This chain joins TRBV29-1 and TRBJ2-3, with 9 bases aligning to TRBD2. Germline CDR1 is SQVTM and CDR2 is ANQGSEA. There are 17 residues in the CDR3. J gave up 5 bases and V 6 bases, and 18 bases lay outside the gene matches.

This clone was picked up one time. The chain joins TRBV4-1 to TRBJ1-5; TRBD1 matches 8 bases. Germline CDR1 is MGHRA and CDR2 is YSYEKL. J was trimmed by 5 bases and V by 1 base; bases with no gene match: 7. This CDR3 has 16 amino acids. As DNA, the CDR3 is TGCGCCAGCAGCCAAGTGGAGGGACAGGTAGATCAGCCCCAGCATTTT. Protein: CASSQVEGQVDQPQHF.

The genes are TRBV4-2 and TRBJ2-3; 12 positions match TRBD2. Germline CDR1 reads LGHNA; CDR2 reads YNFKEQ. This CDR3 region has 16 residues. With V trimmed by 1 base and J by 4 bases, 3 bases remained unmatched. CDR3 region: CASSQGLAGDSDTQYF. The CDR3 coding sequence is TGTGCCAGCAGCCAAGGACTAGCGGGAGATTCAGATACGCAGTATTTT.

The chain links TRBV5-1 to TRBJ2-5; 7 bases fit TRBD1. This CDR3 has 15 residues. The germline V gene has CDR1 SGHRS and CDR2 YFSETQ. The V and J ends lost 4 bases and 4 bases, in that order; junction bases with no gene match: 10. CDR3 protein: CASSLKGALGETQYF. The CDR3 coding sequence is TGCGCCAGCAGCCTGAAGGGGGCTTTGGGAGAGACCCAGTACTTC. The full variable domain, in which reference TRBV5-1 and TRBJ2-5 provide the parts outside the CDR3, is KAGVTQTPRYLIKTRGQQVTLSCSPISGHRSVSWYQQTPGQGLQFLFEYFSETQRNKGNFPGRFSGRQFSNSRSEMNVSTLELGDSALYLCASSLKGALGETQYFGPGTRLLVL.